The next 31 T cell receptor beta chains were all read from a single sample in a study of shared T cell receptors in the human thymus. Sequencing used immunoSEQ multiplex PCR; TCRdb keeps in-frame clones, though not all of them. The sample holds about 380,000 clones, roughly 94% seen once. The sequencing input was thymocytes. These receptors were taken from a human donor.

The chain has TRBV28 and TRBJ2-7; 8 bases are shared with TRBD2. The V and J ends lost 6 bases and 2 bases, in that order; junction bases with no gene match: 9. Germline V gives CDR1 MDHEN, CDR2 SYDVKM. The length of the CDR3 is 15 residues. The CDR3 DNA sequence: TGTGCCAGCAGAAATCAGCGGGAGTCGGCCTACGAGCAGTACTTC. This gives the protein CASRNQRESAYEQYF.

The chain couples TRBV7-6 to TRBJ1-1; D is undetermined. Trimming removed 4 bases from V and 4 bases from J, with 7 bases in between. CDR1 and CDR2 (germline): SGHVS, FNYEAQ. CDR3 size: 12 residues. CDR3 sequence reads: CASSSSGTEAFF. CDR3 bases: TGTGCCAGCAGCTCGAGCGGCACTGAAGCTTTCTTT.

V gene TRBV25-1 combines with J gene TRBJ1-5; D is unresolved. Trimming pared 1 base from V and 9 bases from J, leaving 10 bases between. This CDR3 is 13 amino acids long. From germline, CDR1 is MGHDK and CDR2 SYGVNS. CDR3 protein: CASSESEGRPQHF. CDR3 sequence (DNA): TGTGCCAGCAGTGAATCTGAGGGTCGGCCCCAGCATTTT.

The chain recombines TRBV27 with TRBJ2-5; 7 nucleotides align to TRBD2. Unmatched junction bases numbered 14, after V lost 6 bases and J lost 1 base. The CDR3 has 17 residues. CDR1 and CDR2 from the germline V gene are MNHEY and SMNVEV (reference sequence). The CDR3 region is CASRELADLGAQETQYF. The CDR3 DNA follows: TGTGCCAGCAGGGAGCTAGCGGATCTCGGGGCCCAAGAGACCCAGTACTTC.

V gene TRBV5-1 combines with J gene TRBJ1-2; D may be TRBD1 (6 bases). V was cut by 2 bases and J by 6 bases, with 11 bases left in between. The CDR3 sequence is 13 residues long. Germline V lookup: CDR1 SGHRS, CDR2 YFSETQ. CDR3 sequence (DNA): TGCGCCAGCAGCTTCAAGGGGGAAAATGGCTACACCTTC. Translation: CASSFKGENGYTF.

The genes are TRBV6-6 and TRBJ2-7, with 7 bases identical to TRBD2. The J segment lost 3 bases and the V segment lost 6 bases, leaving 11 bases of the junction unmatched. The CDR3 totals 15 residues. Germline V gives CDR1 MNHNY, CDR2 SVGAGI (reference sequence). CDR3 in DNA: TGTGCCAGCAGCCTCATAGGGACTACCTTCTACGAGCAGTACTTC. It is translated as CASSLIGTTFYEQYF.

This clone was observed once. CDR3 amino acids: CASSLESMNTEAFF. The CDR3 DNA follows: TGCGCCAGCAGCTTAGAGAGTATGAACACTGAAGCTTTCTTT. The gene calls are TRBV5-1 and TRBJ1-1; D uncertain. CDR1 and CDR2 (germline): SGHRS, YFSETQ. V was clipped by 2 bases and J by 0 bases, with 8 bases between them. The CDR3 loop spans 14 amino acids.

CDR3 amino acids: CASSIRDRTRLGDRAIGEQFF. For the CDR3, the DNA is TGTGCCAGTAGTATAAGGGACCGGACCCGTTTAGGGGACAGGGCTATTGGTGAGCAGTTCTTC. V usage is TRBV19 and J usage is TRBJ2-1; 9 bases are shared with TRBD1. The CDR3 loop spans 21 amino acids. The J segment lost 9 bases and the V segment lost 2 bases, leaving 26 bases of the junction unmatched. The V gene's germline CDR1 is LNHDA and CDR2 SQIVND (reference sequence). Together with reference TRBV19 and TRBJ2-1, the CDR3 gives the full variable domain: DGGITQSPKYLFRKEGQNVTLSCEQNLNHDAMYWYRQDPGQGLRLIYYSQIVNDFQKGDIAEGYSVSREKKESFPLTVTSAQKNPTAFYLCASSIRDRTRLGDRAIGEQFFGPGTRLTVL.

The chain has TRBV27 and TRBJ1-2, with 7 bases aligning to TRBD1. Looked up from germline, CDR1 is MNHEY and CDR2 is SMNVEV (reference sequence). This CDR3 has 12 amino acids. The trim removed 3 bases at V and 6 bases at J, leaving 1 base unmatched. The CDR3 bases are TGTGCCAGCAGTTTTACAGGGGATGGCTACACCTTC. Encoded protein: CASSFTGDGYTF.

The V gene is TRBV13, the J gene TRBJ2-7, with 8 bases that match TRBD2. Losses at the gene ends were 6 bases for V and 2 bases for J; bases not matched to a gene: 3. The CDR3 totals 13 residues. In germline, CDR1 is PRHDT, CDR2 FYEKMQ (reference sequence). The CDR3 loop is CASRQGLAYEQYF. CDR3 in DNA: TGTGCCAGCAGACAGGGACTAGCCTACGAGCAGTACTTC.

The CDR3 is CASSKREIPEQYF. The DNA for the CDR3 is TGTGCCAGCAGTAAGCGGGAGATCCCCGAGCAGTACTTC. The chain joins TRBV2 to TRBJ2-7; 8 nucleotides match TRBD2. This CDR3 spans 13 amino acids. The germline V gene has CDR1 SNHLY and CDR2 FYNNEI. The V segment lost 5 bases and the J segment 6 bases; nucleotides outside the gene matches: 6.

The chain recombines TRBV7-2 with TRBJ2-7; 10 positions match TRBD2. This CDR3 has 17 residues. V lost 5 bases and J lost 0; bases outside the gene matches: 10. Germline CDR1 SGHTA, CDR2 FQGNSA. The CDR3 sequence is CASSLGIAGGPSYEQYF. The CDR3 region has the DNA TGTGCCAGCAGCCTAGGGATAGCGGGAGGACCCTCCTACGAGCAGTACTTC.

The DNA for the CDR3 is TGTGCCAGCAGCTTGATGGGGCGGGAAGGGGCCTCTGGAAACACCATATATTTT. Its translation: CASSLMGREGASGNTIYF. The chain couples TRBV5-6 to TRBJ1-3, with a possible D match to TRBD1 (5 bases). Per germline, CDR1 SGHDT and CDR2 YYEEEE. V was trimmed by 1 base and J by 0 bases, leaving 17 bases between them. CDR3 size: 18 residues.

The genes are TRBV14 and TRBJ1-1; D not certain. V gave up 3 bases and J gave up 1 base, with 9 bases separating them. Germline V gives CDR1 SGHDN, CDR2 FVKESK. The CDR3 extends over 14 amino acids. The CDR3 bases are TGTGCCAGCAGCCAGGCAAACGAGAACACTGAAGCTTTCTTT. Translated, it gives CASSQANENTEAFF.

To note about this clone: In the same sample, other DNA sequences code for this CDR3. CDR3 loop: CASTRGGGSYEQYF. CDR3 DNA sequence: TGTGCCAGCACCAGGGGGGGAGGCTCCTACGAGCAGTACTTC. The rearrangement joins TRBV14 to TRBJ2-7; TRBD1 or TRBD2 may be the D gene (7 bases each). This CDR3 spans 14 amino acids. CDR1 is SGHDN and CDR2 is FVKESK in the germline V gene. V was trimmed by 7 bases and J by 0 bases, leaving 13 bases between them.

This rearrangement joins TRBV6-5 to TRBJ1-3; D might be TRBD1 (6 bases). The CDR3 covers 14 residues. Looked up from germline, CDR1 is MNHEY and CDR2 is SVGAGI. V gave up 6 bases and J gave up 4 bases, with 13 bases separating them. The CDR3 protein is CASRPGVGGNTIYF. The CDR3 nucleotides are TGTGCCAGCAGACCAGGGGTAGGGGGAAACACCATATATTTT.

V gene TRBV30 combines with J gene TRBJ2-7; 11 nucleotides align to TRBD1. Looked up from germline, CDR1 is GTSNPN and CDR2 is SVGIG (reference sequence). CDR3 length: 16 amino acids. Trimming cost V 2 bases and J 3 bases; bases outside gene matches: 9. The CDR3 sequence is CAWSIVRGTGGYEQYF. As DNA, the CDR3 is TGTGCCTGGAGTATAGTGCGTGGGACAGGGGGCTACGAGCAGTACTTC.

The genes are TRBV5-5 and TRBJ1-1; D remains unclear. Germline V lookup: CDR1 SGHKS, CDR2 YYEKEE (reference sequence). The germline V and J ends were trimmed by 3 bases and 3 bases, with 18 bases remaining between them. This CDR3 has 16 amino acids. The CDR3 protein is CASSSYPGDGDTEAFF. The CDR3 bases are TGTGCCAGCAGCTCGTATCCGGGAGATGGGGACACTGAAGCTTTCTTT. The variable domain in full, with the rest retrieved from reference TRBV5-5 and TRBJ1-1, is DAGVTQSPTHLIKTRGQQVTLRCSPISGHKSVSWYQQVLGQGPQFIFQYYEKEERGRGNFPDRFSARQFPNYSSELNVNALLLGDSALYLCASSSYPGDGDTEAFFGQGTRLTVV.

The rearrangement uses TRBV6-5 and TRBJ1-2; 10 bases agree with TRBD1. Per germline, CDR1 MNHEY and CDR2 SVGAGI. The junction had 8 bases not matched to a gene; V was cut back by 5 bases and J by 8 bases. The CDR3 length is 14 residues. CDR3 residues: CASSPLDRGSGYTF. CDR3 bases: TGTGCCAGCAGTCCCCTGGACAGGGGGAGCGGCTACACCTTC.

The chain combines TRBV28 with TRBJ2-1; possibly TRBD1 for D (5 bases). Deletions cut 9 bases from V and 0 bases from J, with 12 bases between. Germline V gene lookup returns CDR1 MDHEN and CDR2 SYDVKM. The CDR3 has 14 amino acids. CDR3 in amino acids: CARERTLSYNEQFF. In DNA, the CDR3 is TGTGCCAGGGAAAGGACACTCTCCTACAATGAGCAGTTCTTC.

This clone was seen once. The rearrangement uses TRBV5-4 and TRBJ2-3, with TRBD2 matching over 8 bases. There are 16 residues in the CDR3. CDR1 is SGHNT, CDR2 YYREEE, per germline (reference sequence). The V gene end was trimmed by 5 bases and the J gene end by 0 bases; junction bases not matched to a gene: 8. CDR3 in amino acids: CASRPLADASTDTQYF. The DNA of the CDR3 is TGTGCCAGCAGACCACTAGCGGACGCTAGCACAGATACGCAGTATTTT.

The rearrangement joins TRBV10-3 to TRBJ2-2; maybe TRBD2 (6 bases). V lost 6 bases, J lost 0 bases, and 17 bases lay in between. The germline gives CDR1 ENHRY, CDR2 SYGVKD. The CDR3 loop spans 17 amino acids. CDR3 sequence reads: CAIRSGTSTANTGELFF. The CDR3 nucleotides are TGTGCCATCAGGTCCGGTACTAGCACCGCGAACACCGGGGAGCTGTTTTTT.

DNA for the CDR3: TGTGCCAGCAGTATTAACCCCGACGGGGACTATGGCTACACCTTC. Translating gives CASSINPDGDYGYTF. This rearrangement joins TRBV27 to TRBJ1-2; no firm D call. CDR1 and CDR2 (germline): MNHEY, SMNVEV (reference sequence). The CDR3 contains 15 residues. V lost 5 bases and J lost 3, with 16 bases in between.

This sequence joins TRBV11-2 and TRBJ1-2; 8 bases align to TRBD1. The V and J ends lost 2 bases and 4 bases, in that order; junction bases with no gene match: 6. Germline V gene sequence: CDR1 SGHAT, CDR2 FQNNGV. The CDR3 sequence is 15 residues long. The CDR3 DNA is TGTGCCAGCAGCTTAAGACAGGGGCCTTTCTATGGCTACACCTTC. Amino acid sequence: CASSLRQGPFYGYTF.

This sequence joins TRBV10-1 and TRBJ1-5; 9 bases are a match to TRBD1. V was clipped by 7 bases and J by 7 bases; unmatched bases: 17. The germline V gene has CDR1 WNHNN and CDR2 SYGVQD (reference sequence). The CDR3 runs 17 residues. The CDR3 DNA is TGCGCCAGCAAATATTTAGCCGGGACAGGGAGGGGACAGCCCCAGCATTTT. This encodes CASKYLAGTGRGQPQHF.

The rearrangement links TRBV27 to TRBJ2-1, with 10 bases aligning to TRBD2. This CDR3 comprises 16 residues. Germline values: CDR1 MNHEY, CDR2 SMNVEV (reference sequence). The J segment lost 3 bases and the V segment lost 6 bases, leaving 8 bases of the junction unmatched. DNA of the CDR3: TGTGCCAGCAGGGACGTAGCGGGAGGACTCTACAATGAGCAGTTCTTC. Translation gives CASRDVAGGLYNEQFF.

This chain uses TRBV21-1 with TRBJ1-2; the listed D gene, TRBD1, was not tested against the DNA. TRBV21-1 is designated a pseudogene. This CDR3 is built from 17 residues. The CDR3 region is CASSKVAGAPRDYGYTF. The CDR3 DNA is TGTGCCAGCAGCAAAGTAGCAGGGGCCCCCCGGGACTATGGCTACACCTTC.

The chain has TRBV19 and TRBJ1-2; 9 nucleotides align to TRBD1. This CDR3 has 15 amino acids. Germline CDR1 and CDR2: LNHDA and SQIVND (reference sequence). Trimming took 5 bases from V and 5 from J; bases not matched to a gene: 9. Written as DNA, the CDR3 is TGTGCCAGTAGTCCCAAGGGAGGGACAGGGTATGGCTACACCTTC. As protein: CASSPKGGTGYGYTF. Variable domain in full (rest from reference TRBV19 and TRBJ1-2): DGGITQSPKYLFRKEGQNVTLSCEQNLNHDAMYWYRQDPGQGLRLIYYSQIVNDFQKGDIAEGYSVSREKKESFPLTVTSAQKNPTAFYLCASSPKGGTGYGYTFGSGTRLTVV.

This clone was seen once. V usage is TRBV2 and J usage is TRBJ2-1; tentative D call: TRBD2 (6 bases). Germline CDR1 is SNHLY and CDR2 is FYNNEI. Trimming took 0 bases from V and 2 from J, leaving 11 bases between them. The CDR3 runs 16 residues. CDR3 region: CASSEARRETYNEQFF. The CDR3 DNA sequence: TGTGCCAGCAGTGAAGCGCGGAGGGAAACCTACAATGAGCAGTTCTTC.

The chain is built from TRBV20-1 and TRBJ2-5; no reliable D call. The CDR3 totals 9 residues. The germline gives CDR1 DFQATT, CDR2 SNEGSKA (reference sequence). Trimming cost V 8 bases and J 7 bases, with 8 bases left between them. CDR3: CSTPWTQYF. CDR3 nucleotide sequence: TGCAGTACCCCTTGGACCCAGTACTTC.

J is TRBJ2-1 and V is TRBV9, with TRBD2 matching 12 bases. The trim removed 0 bases at V and 2 bases at J, leaving 0 bases unmatched. The CDR3 covers 16 residues. Germline assignment: CDR1 SGDLS and CDR2 YYNGEE. The CDR3 coding sequence is TGTGCCAGCAGCGTAGGACTAGCGGGAGCCTACAATGAGCAGTTCTTC. This encodes CASSVGLAGAYNEQFF.